This T cell receptor beta chain was identified during a study of blood T cell repertoires in COVID-19. Study in general: Sites across the United States, Italy and Spain contributed samples from acute and convalescent COVID-19.

The CDR3 covers 15 residues. The V and J ends lost 0 bases and 1 base respectively, with 10 bases between them. Germline V gives CDR1 SGDLS, CDR2 YYNGEE. Original data processing: Scientists estimated how many nucleated cells there were by amplifying reference gene primers. The table came from immunoSEQ multiplex PCR; TCRdb's copy has only in-frame clones and leaves some out. V, J and clone size are those of that table, while D and trimming were read from the DNA. Of about 250,000 clones detected, almost 85% appear once; the ten largest clones hold approximately 8.6%. Across under 25 US areas, participants ranged in age from 18 to 89 years. Cohorts were assigned according to the clinical history that participants reported.

This rearrangement joins TRBV9 to TRBJ1-1; D might be TRBD1 (6 bases). The clonotype comes from a woman aged 45-60 years with acute COVID-19. What was sequenced was PBMCs or T cells enriched from blood (not recorded which). This chain's CDR3 is CASSVDPTGNTEAFF. Here the CDR3 DNA reads TGTGCCAGCAGCGTAGACCCGACAGGGAACACTGAAGCTTTCTTT.